The 8 T cell receptor beta chains listed next were all sequenced from one sample in a study of tumor-infiltrating lymphocytes in primary liver carcinoma. Starting material of 500 ng total RNA yielded TCR beta cDNA via a constant-region primer. Amplification in three nested multiplex PCR rounds with slightly modified ARM-PCR gave rise to TCR beta libraries. The first two PCR rounds used TRBV1-TRBV30 primers with a Cbeta primer, nine to eleven cycles each. TCRdb reprocessed the multiplex PCR reads via MiXCR and lists one record per CDR3 protein. Of about 110,000 distinct CDR3 sequences listed, 80% to 85% were seen once; the top ten hold approximately 20%. Co-extracting RNA and DNA was done with about 20-34 mg of unsorted bulk tissue as input. Sequencing was performed on liver tumor tissue from sampling region 3. Subset specified: tumor region T3, left-lateral pole. These receptors originate from a man in his forties with primary liver carcinoma and hepatitis B virus infection.

Comments on this clonotype: The missing conserved phenylalanine or tryptophan at the end of this CDR3 makes a read error likely. The rearrangement uses TRBV29-1 and TRBJ1-4, with D uncertain. The CDR3 has 13 amino acids. CDR1 is SQVTM and CDR2 is ANQGSEA in the germline V gene. For the CDR3, the DNA is TGCAACGTTGTGATGGTAGAGTGGGAAAAACTGTTTTAT. This encodes CNVVMVEWEKLFY.

In the case of this clonotype: Germline and junction disagree at one end, which may indicate a read error. This chain links TRBV6-6 with TRBJ2-3; TRBD2 matches at 8 bases. Germline V CDR1 and CDR2: MNHNY, SVGAGI (reference sequence). This CDR3 comprises 14 residues. CDR3 in DNA: TGTGCCATCAGTCGGACTAGCCAGGGAGACACGCAGTATTTT. It encodes CAISRTSQGDTQYF.

Comment on this clonotype: Possible read error: a much larger clone is one base away. The gene calls are TRBV21-1 and TRBJ2-3; TRBD2 is the table's D call and was not checked against the DNA. TRBV21-1 is reported as a pseudogene. There are 18 residues in the CDR3. This CDR3 is CASRTFRNELGYMNTQYF. Written as DNA, the CDR3 is TGTGCCAGCAGGACGTTTCGAAACGAGCTAGGTTATATGAATACGCAGTATTTT.

This clonotype appeared many times. The CDR3 coding sequence is TGTGCCAGCAGCCAGGGTGCTAGCGGGAGCTACGAGCAGTACTTC. Residues: CASSQGASGSYEQYF. This rearrangement joins TRBV4-2 to TRBJ2-7; 10 bases align to TRBD2. This CDR3 contains 15 residues. Germline CDR1 reads LGHNA; CDR2 reads YNFKEQ. The V segment lost 3 bases and the J segment 3 bases; nucleotides outside the gene matches: 5.

This clonotype showed up just a few times. One end of the junction does not line up with germline, which may come from a read error. The V call is TRBV6-5, the J call TRBJ2-3, with 9 bases lining up with TRBD2. The V gene's germline CDR1 is MNHEY and CDR2 SVGAGI. The CDR3 covers 17 residues. CDR3 loop: CASSSLPLSGGTETQYF. Written as DNA, the CDR3 is TGTGCCAGTAGTTCACTCCCCCTAAGCGGGGGGACGGAAACGCAGTATTTT.

Comments on this clonotype: A read error is likely, as this CDR3 ends without the conserved phenylalanine or tryptophan. CDR3 in amino acids: CAISQALGYDEQFI. DNA of the CDR3: TGTGCCATCTCCCAGGCCCTTGGCTACGATGAGCAGTTCATC. The chain couples TRBV10-3 to TRBJ2-1; D is unclear. Looked up from germline, CDR1 is ENHRY and CDR2 is SYGVKD. CDR3 length: 14 residues.

Remarks on this clonotype: A much larger clonotype is one base distant, so this may be a read error. This chain connects TRBV28 to TRBJ2-2, with a tentative D call TRBD2 (6 bases). Trimming shortened V by 6 bases and J by 6 bases, and 20 bases separated the two germline ends. The CDR3 consists of 16 residues. The germline gives CDR1 MDHEN, CDR2 SYDVKM. The CDR3 DNA reads TGTGCCAGCAGACGTGCGGGCGTTTGGGAGGCCGGGGAGCTGTTTTTT. This gives the protein CASRRAGVWEAGELFF.

This clonotype was recorded only once. The junction departs from the called germline gene at one end, perhaps through a read error. The chain recombines TRBV29-1 with TRBJ2-7; the D is unclear. Germline V gene data show CDR1 as SQVTM and CDR2 as ANQGSEA. The CDR3 has 13 residues. The chain's CDR3 is CSVVGTPTYEQYF. In nucleotides, the CDR3 is TGCAGTGTTGTTGGCACCCCCACCTACGAGCAGTACTTC.